These 32 T cell receptor beta chains originate from one sample sequenced in a study of cytomegalovirus exposure and HLA in healthy donors. The PCR ran on 60 Vbeta and 13 Jbeta primers. Some clones are missing from TCRdb's copy, which holds only in-frame ones; the method was immunoSEQ multiplex PCR. The sample has about 160,000 clones; roughly four fifths are singletons. Sequenced sample: PBMCs. The receptors were gathered from a middle-aged man in good health and CMV-seropositive.

The chain has TRBV7-2 and TRBJ2-1; 10 nucleotides match TRBD2. The ends lost 0 bases at V and 4 bases at J; junction bases unmatched: 3. This CDR3 contains 16 residues. Germline V gives CDR1 SGHTA, CDR2 FQGNSA. DNA for the CDR3: TGTGCCAGCAGCTTAGCCGGGACTAGCGTGTACAATGAGCAGTTCTTC. This codes for CASSLAGTSVYNEQFF.

V and J are TRBV18 and TRBJ1-1; D gene unclear. Per germline, CDR1 KGHSH and CDR2 LQKENI. The CDR3 has 16 amino acids. Trimming took off 3 bases at V and 0 bases at J, with 14 bases between the two ends. The CDR3 protein is CASSPGGKGVNTEAFF. The CDR3 DNA follows: TGTGCCAGCTCACCGGGCGGGAAGGGAGTGAACACTGAAGCTTTCTTT. Variable domain in full (rest from reference TRBV18 and TRBJ1-1): NAGVMQNPRHLVRRRGQEARLRCSPMKGHSHVYWYRQLPEEGLKFMVYLQKENIIDESGMPKERFSAEFPKEGPSILRIQQVVRGDSAAYFCASSPGGKGVNTEAFFGQGTRLTVV.

This chain connects TRBV23-1 to TRBJ2-2, with TRBD1 matching 7 bases. TRBV23-1 is known as an ORF, though its function is uncertain. V trimming: 0 bases; J trimming: 0 bases; junction bases outside the gene matches: 7. This CDR3 is 18 amino acids long. CDR3 in amino acids: CASSQSSDRAPNTGELFF. CDR3 in DNA: TGCGCCAGCAGTCAATCATCCGACAGGGCCCCGAACACCGGGGAGCTGTTTTTT.

CDR3 sequence: CASSFGREGTEAFF. The CDR3 DNA sequence: TGCGCCAGCAGCTTTGGCAGGGAGGGCACTGAAGCTTTCTTT. This chain joins TRBV5-1 and TRBJ1-1; TRBD1 is a possible D gene (5 bases). The ends were cut back, 2 bases at V and 4 bases at J, with 12 bases in the middle. The CDR3 is made up of 14 amino acids. Germline CDR1 reads SGHRS; CDR2 reads YFSETQ.

The CDR3 nucleotides read TGTGCCAGCAGCACCGGGACAGGGACCTACGAGCAGTACTTC. Translation: CASSTGTGTYEQYF. This chain uses TRBV6-6 with TRBJ2-7; TRBD1 matches at 9 bases. The CDR3 spans 14 residues. Germline loops: CDR1 MNHNY, CDR2 SVGAGI (reference sequence). V was clipped by 6 bases and J by 2 bases; unmatched bases: 5.

This CDR3 is CASSGGGENYGYTF. The DNA for the CDR3 is TGTGCCAGCAGCGGCGGAGGAGAAAACTATGGCTACACCTTC. The chain couples TRBV5-4 to TRBJ1-2, with D unresolved. Germline V gene lookup returns CDR1 SGHNT and CDR2 YYREEE (reference sequence). This CDR3 spans 14 amino acids. Trimming removed 4 bases at V and 2 bases at J, with 12 bases between.

The rearrangement joins TRBV18 to TRBJ2-5; D is perhaps TRBD1 (5 bases). Per the germline V gene, CDR1 is KGHSH and CDR2 is LQKENI. The length of the CDR3 is 16 residues. Trimming took 2 bases from V and 4 from J, leaving 17 bases between them. CDR3 sequence: CASSPGAGLSRETQYF. The CDR3 region has the DNA TGTGCCAGCTCACCAGGGGCAGGGCTTAGTCGAGAGACCCAGTACTTC.

The rearrangement links TRBV2 to TRBJ1-5; 12 bases agree with TRBD1. This CDR3 spans 15 amino acids. Germline values: CDR1 SNHLY, CDR2 FYNNEI. V lost 6 bases, J lost 0 bases, and 0 bases stayed unmatched. The CDR3 DNA sequence: TGTGCCAGCAGGGGACAGGGGGCTAGCAATCAGCCCCAGCATTTT. As protein: CASRGQGASNQPQHF. The whole variable domain, filled in from reference TRBV2 and TRBJ1-5, reads EPEVTQTPSHQVTQMGQEVILRCVPISNHLYFYWYRQILGQKVEFLVSFYNNEISEKSEIFDDQFSVERPDGSNFTLKIRSTKLEDSAMYFCASRGQGASNQPQHFGDGTRLSIL.

The genes are TRBV5-1 and TRBJ2-3; 8 bases agree with TRBD2. In germline, CDR1 is SGHRS, CDR2 YFSETQ. V was clipped by 0 bases and J by 2 bases; unmatched bases: 11. This CDR3 region has 18 residues. CDR3 protein: CASSLAWGLAGNTDTQYF. Here the CDR3 DNA reads TGCGCCAGCAGCTTGGCCTGGGGTTTAGCGGGGAACACAGATACGCAGTATTTT.

This clone has more than one count but fewer than ten. The chain recombines TRBV9 with TRBJ2-1; 10 bases align to TRBD1. Germline lookup yields CDR1 SGDLS and CDR2 YYNGEE. The CDR3 has 14 amino acids. With V trimmed by 4 bases and J by 5 bases, 3 bases remained unmatched. CDR3 coding DNA: TGTGCCAGCAGCAGGGGACAGGGGAACAATGAGCAGTTCTTC. Encoded protein: CASSRGQGNNEQFF.

The chain carries TRBV21-1 and TRBJ2-7; the table's D call TRBD1 went unverified against the DNA. TRBV21-1 is shown as a pseudogene. The CDR3 spans 16 residues. CDR3 residues: CASSHRNRGKAYEQYF. The CDR3 nucleotides read TGTGCCAGCAGCCATCGTAACAGGGGAAAAGCTTACGAGCAGTACTTC.

The chain combines TRBV30 with TRBJ2-7; a weak D match, TRBD2 (6 bases). The V gene lost 5 bases and the J gene lost 3 bases, with 20 bases spanning the gap. CDR3 size: 15 residues. Germline CDR1 is GTSNPN and CDR2 is SVGIG (reference sequence). The CDR3: CAWGRGGTPVYEQYF. CDR3 DNA sequence: TGTGCCTGGGGCCGTGGGGGGACGCCCGTCTACGAGCAGTACTTC.

The count of this clone is one. The chain is built from TRBV19 and TRBJ2-7; a weak D match, TRBD1 (6 bases). The V and J ends lost 4 bases and 3 bases respectively, with 13 bases between them. Germline CDR1 LNHDA, CDR2 SQIVND (reference sequence). This CDR3 is built from 14 residues. The CDR3 DNA reads TGTGCCAGTAGTAAGGGACGACAGGACTACGAGCAGTACTTC. Translating it yields CASSKGRQDYEQYF. Full variable domain (remainder filled in from reference TRBV19 and TRBJ2-7): DGGITQSPKYLFRKEGQNVTLSCEQNLNHDAMYWYRQDPGQGLRLIYYSQIVNDFQKGDIAEGYSVSREKKESFPLTVTSAQKNPTAFYLCASSKGRQDYEQYFGPGTRLTVT.

V gene TRBV9 combines with J gene TRBJ2-7; 7 nucleotides align to TRBD2. Germline V lookup: CDR1 SGDLS, CDR2 YYNGEE. Trimming removed 0 bases from V and 2 bases from J; junction bases left unmatched: 8. This CDR3 comprises 16 residues. CDR3 coding DNA: TGTGCCAGCAGCGTAGGGGGGGAGGGGATACCCTACGAGCAGTACTTC. Amino acids: CASSVGGEGIPYEQYF. The whole variable domain, remainder taken from reference TRBV9 and TRBJ2-7, is DSGVTQTPKHLITATGQRVTLRCSPRSGDLSVYWYQQSLDQGLQFLIQYYNGEERAKGNILERFSAQQFPDLHSELNLSSLELGDSALYFCASSVGGEGIPYEQYFGPGTRLTVT.

This clone was detected only once. The V and J genes are TRBV28 and TRBJ2-7; TRBD1 might be the D (6 bases). Trimming shortened V by 5 bases and J by 2 bases, and 13 bases separated the two germline ends. CDR1 MDHEN and CDR2 SYDVKM come from the germline V gene. The CDR3 totals 14 residues. CDR3 sequence reads: CASSVRGRAYEQYF. CDR3 sequence (DNA): TGTGCCAGCAGTGTCAGGGGTCGCGCCTACGAGCAGTACTTC.

The chain has TRBV7-9 and TRBJ1-1; D is uncertain. Per germline, CDR1 SEHNR and CDR2 FQNEAQ (reference sequence). V lost 0 bases, J lost 1 base, and 12 bases lay in between. The CDR3 contains 16 residues. CDR3 nucleotides: TGTGCCAGCAGCTTAGCCCCTAAGACACCGAACACTGAAGCTTTCTTT. The encoded protein is CASSLAPKTPNTEAFF.

The V gene is TRBV7-9, the J gene TRBJ1-4; 8 nucleotides line up with TRBD1. The CDR3 length is 14 residues. With V trimmed by 4 bases and J by 8 bases, 6 bases remained unmatched. The germline CDR1 and CDR2 sequences are SEHNR and FQNEAQ (reference sequence). CDR3 DNA: TGTGCCAGCAGCTCGACAGGGGAAGAAGAAAAACTGTTTTTT. As protein: CASSSTGEEEKLFF.

CDR3 protein: CASRAWGGTDIQYF. The DNA of the CDR3 is TGCGCCAGCAGGGCATGGGGGGGAACGGACATTCAGTACTTC. This rearrangement joins TRBV5-1 to TRBJ2-4; TRBD2 aligns across 7 bases. Germline CDR1 SGHRS, CDR2 YFSETQ. This CDR3 region has 14 residues. After removal of 5 bases from V and 8 bases from J, the junction contained 10 bases not matched to a gene.

As to this clone: The sample holds other DNA sequences that translate to the same CDR3. The rearrangement joins TRBV10-3 to TRBJ2-5; 8 bases fit TRBD2. V trimming: 0 bases; J trimming: 4 bases; junction bases outside the gene matches: 10. CDR3 length: 17 amino acids. Germline CDR1 ENHRY, CDR2 SYGVKD. The chain's CDR3 is CAISESLAGEGGETQYF. CDR3 coding DNA: TGTGCCATCAGTGAGTCTCTAGCGGGCGAAGGGGGAGAGACCCAGTACTTC.

This clone has just a few counts. V and J are TRBV5-1 and TRBJ2-5; 7 nucleotides match TRBD2. The CDR3 runs 14 residues. Germline V gene lookup returns CDR1 SGHRS and CDR2 YFSETQ. V was clipped by 0 bases and J by 2 bases; unmatched bases: 1. CDR3 DNA sequence: TGCGCCAGCAGCTTGGGGGGACTACAAGAGACCCAGTACTTC. Translation: CASSLGGLQETQYF.

The DNA for the CDR3 is TGTGCCAGCAGTTACGGGTCCAGGGGTTATAATTCACCCCTCCACTTT. Amino acid sequence: CASSYGSRGYNSPLHF. The chain links TRBV6-6 to TRBJ1-6; D is possibly TRBD1 (6 bases). Per germline, CDR1 MNHNY and CDR2 SVGAGI (reference sequence). Trimming took off 2 bases at V and 4 bases at J, with 12 bases between the two ends. This CDR3 spans 16 amino acids.

The chain uses TRBV6-4 and TRBJ2-3; D ambiguous. CDR3 length equals 14 residues. Germline loops: CDR1 MRHNA, CDR2 SNTAGT. With 3 bases removed from V and 2 bases from J, the gap between germline ends came to 9 bases. In DNA, the CDR3 is TGTGCCAGCAGTGATGAGGCGCACACAGATACGCAGTATTTT. As protein: CASSDEAHTDTQYF.

This chain links TRBV28 with TRBJ2-7; TRBD2 aligns across 14 bases. Germline CDR1 MDHEN, CDR2 SYDVKM. Trimming took 7 bases from V and 3 from J; bases not matched to a gene: 5. This CDR3 spans 15 amino acids. The CDR3 is CASKRLAGGGYEQYF. CDR3 bases: TGTGCCAGCAAAAGACTAGCGGGAGGGGGCTACGAGCAGTACTTC.

This sequence joins TRBV7-3 and TRBJ1-1; D ambiguous. Between the trimmed V and J ends, which lost 5 bases and 8 bases, there was a span of 12 bases. The germline V gene has CDR1 SGHTA and CDR2 FQGTGA. The CDR3 is made up of 12 amino acids. In DNA form, the CDR3 reads TGTGCCAGCAGCGCACACTCGGGGGAAGCTTTCTTT. Protein product: CASSAHSGEAFF.

The gene calls are TRBV6-6 and TRBJ2-7; D might be TRBD1 (5 bases). V lost 5 bases to trimming and J lost 0 bases, with 8 bases between them. The CDR3 extends over 13 amino acids. Germline loops: CDR1 MNHNY, CDR2 SVGAGI (reference sequence). The DNA for the CDR3 is TGTGCCAGCAGTCGACAGCTCTCCTACGAGCAGTACTTC. As protein: CASSRQLSYEQYF.

The V call is TRBV28, the J call TRBJ1-1; tentative D call: TRBD1 (5 bases). The germline V and J ends were trimmed by 1 base and 7 bases, with 10 bases remaining between them. This CDR3 is built from 13 residues. Per germline, CDR1 MDHEN and CDR2 SYDVKM. The CDR3 loop is CASSLYDTGEAFF. The CDR3 DNA is TGTGCCAGCAGTTTATACGACACAGGTGAAGCTTTCTTT.

This clone was seen a handful of times. The V gene is TRBV19, the J gene TRBJ2-7; 7 bases map to TRBD1. CDR3 length: 15 residues. CDR1 is LNHDA, CDR2 SQIVND, per germline (reference sequence). V gave up 4 bases and J gave up 1 base; unmatched junction bases: 7. The DNA of the CDR3 is TGTGCCAGTAGTAAGGGGCAGGGGGTTTCCTACGAGCAGTACTTC. Translating it yields CASSKGQGVSYEQYF.

The rearrangement links TRBV15 to TRBJ1-1; D ambiguous. The germline V and J ends were trimmed by 7 bases and 1 base, with 16 bases remaining between them. Germline lookup yields CDR1 LNHNV and CDR2 YYDKDF (reference sequence). The CDR3 is made up of 15 amino acids. Here the CDR3 DNA reads TGTGCCACCACGGGAGGTAAAGGGCAGAACACTGAAGCTTTCTTT. Protein sequence: CATTGGKGQNTEAFF.

In this sample, this clone turned up a few times. The chain carries TRBV19 and TRBJ2-5; 9 nucleotides align to TRBD2. Looked up from germline, CDR1 is LNHDA and CDR2 is SQIVND (reference sequence). Unmatched junction bases numbered 16, after V lost 6 bases and J lost 5 bases. The CDR3 extends over 17 amino acids. CDR3 loop: CASSHQLTSGDGETQYF. The CDR3 DNA is TGTGCCAGTAGCCACCAACTGACTAGCGGAGATGGGGAGACCCAGTACTTC.

The CDR3 coding sequence is TGTGCCAGCAGCTCCGAGACTAGCGGGGGTACGCAGTATTTT. Amino acid sequence: CASSSETSGGTQYF. V and J are TRBV5-6 and TRBJ2-3; 12 bases match TRBD2. The CDR3 sequence is 14 residues long. Germline values: CDR1 SGHDT, CDR2 YYEEEE. J gave up 8 bases and V 3 bases, and 4 bases lay outside the gene matches.

The J gene is TRBJ1-1, the V gene TRBV7-9, with a weak D call TRBD1 (5 bases). Trimming took off 3 bases at V and 4 bases at J, with 6 bases between the two ends. Germline V gene lookup returns CDR1 SEHNR and CDR2 FQNEAQ (reference sequence). The CDR3 is made up of 12 amino acids. The CDR3 spells CASSFDSTEAFF. DNA of the CDR3: TGTGCCAGCAGCTTCGACAGCACTGAAGCTTTCTTT.

The V and J genes are TRBV14 and TRBJ2-7, with D tentatively TRBD1 (6 bases). Looked up from germline, CDR1 is SGHDN and CDR2 is FVKESK. Trimming took off 4 bases at V and 5 bases at J, with 12 bases between the two ends. This CDR3 comprises 13 residues. The CDR3 sequence: CASSRDNYDEQYF. The CDR3 DNA follows: TGTGCCAGCAGCCGGGACAACTACGACGAGCAGTACTTC.